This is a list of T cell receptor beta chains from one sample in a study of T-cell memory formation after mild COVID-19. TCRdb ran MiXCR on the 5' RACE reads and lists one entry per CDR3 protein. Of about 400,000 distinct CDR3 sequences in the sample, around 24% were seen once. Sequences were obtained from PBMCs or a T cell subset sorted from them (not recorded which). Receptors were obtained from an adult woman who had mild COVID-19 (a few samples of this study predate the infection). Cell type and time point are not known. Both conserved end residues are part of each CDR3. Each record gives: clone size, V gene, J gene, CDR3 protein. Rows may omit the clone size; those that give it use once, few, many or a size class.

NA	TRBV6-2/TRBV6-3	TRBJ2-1	CASSYTTAGGYNEQFF
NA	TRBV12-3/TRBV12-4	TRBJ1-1	CASSLPQGQKNTEAFF
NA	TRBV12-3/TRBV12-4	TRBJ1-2	CASREDRKPSYGYTF
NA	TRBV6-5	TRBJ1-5	CASSKNPGGVNSNQPQHF
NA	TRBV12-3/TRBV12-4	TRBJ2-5	CASSWAVGETQYF
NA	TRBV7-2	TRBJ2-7	CASGGGASGNLRYEQYF
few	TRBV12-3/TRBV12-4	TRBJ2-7	CASSPRLVGEQYF
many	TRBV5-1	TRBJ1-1	CASSLGSGTEAFF
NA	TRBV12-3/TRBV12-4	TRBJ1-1	CASSREYPEAFF
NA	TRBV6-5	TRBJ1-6	CASSYSGRRNSPLHF
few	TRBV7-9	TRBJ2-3	CASSSWDFRGGGSTDTQYF
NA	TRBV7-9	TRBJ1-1	CASSLGTGGMVDEAFF
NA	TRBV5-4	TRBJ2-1	CASSPRGGTANEQFF
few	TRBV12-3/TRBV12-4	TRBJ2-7	CASSFTGSNYEQYF
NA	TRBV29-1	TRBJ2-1	CSVEKIRTEQFF
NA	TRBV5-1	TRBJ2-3	CASSLPGTGRRDTQYF
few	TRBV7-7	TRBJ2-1	CASSLAGTGPYNEQFF
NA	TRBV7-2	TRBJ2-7	CASSSHWLAGGSEQYF
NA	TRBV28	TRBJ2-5	CASRSSGVWGETQYF
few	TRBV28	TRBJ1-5	CASSSFNGIQPQHF
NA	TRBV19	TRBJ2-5	CASTGRQETQYF
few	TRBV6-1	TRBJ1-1	CASRTQSGRGTEAFF
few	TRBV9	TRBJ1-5	CASSAGSSNQPQHF
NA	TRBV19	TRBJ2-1	CASSIGTGVNNEQFF
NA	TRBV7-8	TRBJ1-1	CASSLETASMNTEAFF
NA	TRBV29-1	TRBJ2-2	CSALENTGELFF
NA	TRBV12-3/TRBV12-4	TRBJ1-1	CASSLSGAPRGAFF
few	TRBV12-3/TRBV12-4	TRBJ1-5	CASRLGRLSNQPQHF
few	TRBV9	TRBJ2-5	CASSVYSMDGETQYF
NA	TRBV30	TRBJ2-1	CAWSLAGGINEQFF
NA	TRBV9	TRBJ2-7	CASSVESYGDRSEQYF
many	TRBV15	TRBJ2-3	CATSSSPRTDTQYF
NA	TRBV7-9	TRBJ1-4	CASSYPLGEKLFF
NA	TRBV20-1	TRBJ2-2	CSARLAPNTGELFF
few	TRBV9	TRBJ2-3	CASSVSIGVAGVGDTQYF
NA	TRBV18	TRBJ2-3	CASSPSGLADTQYF
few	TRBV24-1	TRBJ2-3	CATSVPTSPVGDTQYF
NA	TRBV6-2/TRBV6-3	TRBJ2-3	CASSYPSHLYF